The 20 T cell receptor beta chains below were found in one sample sequenced in a study of cytomegalovirus exposure and HLA in healthy donors. PCR amplification relied on 60 Vbeta primers (plus 13 Jbeta primers). Measured with immunoSEQ multiplex PCR; TCRdb has only the in-frame clones, and not every one. The sample includes 210,000 or so clones, more than 75% of them seen just once. Sequenced material: PBMCs. The origin of the receptors is a man between 25 and 39 years old in good health and CMV-seronegative.

This rearrangement joins TRBV19 to TRBJ2-5; TRBD2 aligns across 9 bases. CDR3 length: 16 amino acids. Germline V gene sequence: CDR1 LNHDA, CDR2 SQIVND (reference sequence). The junction had 10 bases not matched to a gene; V was cut back by 5 bases and J by 3 bases. CDR3 bases: TGTGCCAGTAGTCCCAGGACTAGCGAGATCAAAGAGACCCAGTACTTC. It encodes CASSPRTSEIKETQYF.

The chain carries TRBV7-8 and TRBJ2-7, with D maybe TRBD2 (6 bases). The CDR3 has 14 residues. The ends were cut back, 2 bases at V and 2 bases at J, with 10 bases in the middle. Germline V CDR1 and CDR2: SGHVS, FQNEAQ. The CDR3 nucleotides read TGTGCCAGCAGCTTAACCGGGACTGCCTACGAGCAGTACTTC. As protein: CASSLTGTAYEQYF.

About this clone: One end of the junction is discordant with germline, which a read error may explain. The V call is TRBV7-9, the J call TRBJ2-1; a possible D gene is TRBD2 (5 bases). From germline, CDR1 is SEHNR and CDR2 FQNEAQ (reference sequence). The CDR3 is 15 amino acids. DNA for the CDR3: TGTTCCAGCAGTTTAACCCCGCTAGCCACCAATGAGCAGTTCTTC. Its protein is CSSSLTPLATNEQFF.

The chain joins TRBV19 to TRBJ2-1; 9 bases map to TRBD2. J was trimmed by 7 bases and V by 6 bases; bases with no gene match: 10. CDR1 and CDR2 (germline): LNHDA, SQIVND (reference sequence). The CDR3 covers 15 residues. The CDR3 DNA reads as TGTGCCAGTAGCAGTACTAGCGGGCGACGGAATGAGCAGTTCTTC. Protein: CASSSTSGRRNEQFF.

This clone showed up just a few times. V gene TRBV4-3 combines with J gene TRBJ2-3, with 7 nucleotides matching TRBD2. Germline loops: CDR1 LGHNA, CDR2 YSLEER. This CDR3 region has 15 residues. V lost 2 bases, J lost 6 bases, and 8 bases stayed unmatched. The CDR3 DNA reads as TGCGCCAGCAGCCAACTACGGGGAGGGCTGGATACGCAGTATTTT. This translates into CASSQLRGGLDTQYF.

Comment on this clone: This same CDR3 is encoded by further DNA sequences in the sample. V is TRBV5-1 and J is TRBJ2-7; no clear D. There are 14 residues in the CDR3. With 5 bases removed from V and 0 bases from J, the gap between germline ends came to 12 bases. CDR1 and CDR2 from the germline V gene are SGHRS and YFSETQ. CDR3 DNA sequence: TGCGCCAGCAGACGTCAGGTCAGCTCCTACGAGCAGTACTTC. Translated: CASRRQVSSYEQYF.

In its sample, this clone was seen once. V is TRBV5-1 and J is TRBJ1-1; a weak D match, TRBD1 (5 bases). Between the trimmed V and J ends, which lost 5 bases and 0 bases, there was a span of 11 bases. The germline V gene has CDR1 SGHRS and CDR2 YFSETQ. The CDR3 totals 14 residues. The CDR3 loop is CASRAGLMNTEAFF. CDR3 sequence (DNA): TGCGCCAGCAGAGCGGGGCTTATGAACACTGAAGCTTTCTTT.

J is TRBJ2-7 and V is TRBV19, with D perhaps TRBD2 (6 bases). This CDR3 has 15 residues. Trimming pared 7 bases from V and 3 bases from J, leaving 19 bases between. Germline V CDR1 and CDR2: LNHDA, SQIVND (reference sequence). DNA of the CDR3: TGTGCCAGTAACGGTGCGGGGAGAAGCCGCTACGAGCAGTACTTC. Translated: CASNGAGRSRYEQYF. The variable domain in full, completed from reference TRBV19 and TRBJ2-7, reads DGGITQSPKYLFRKEGQNVTLSCEQNLNHDAMYWYRQDPGQGLRLIYYSQIVNDFQKGDIAEGYSVSREKKESFPLTVTSAQKNPTAFYLCASNGAGRSRYEQYFGPGTRLTVT.

The V gene is TRBV9, the J gene TRBJ2-1; TRBD2 agrees at 9 bases. The CDR3 spans 16 residues. Trimming took 0 bases from V and 4 from J; bases not matched to a gene: 5. Germline V CDR1 and CDR2: SGDLS, YYNGEE. The CDR3 DNA follows: TGTGCCAGCAGCGTAGAAGCGGGAGGCCCATACAATGAGCAGTTCTTC. Residues: CASSVEAGGPYNEQFF.

This clone was seen only once. This chain joins TRBV11-3 and TRBJ2-2; 8 nucleotides match TRBD2. Germline V gene sequence: CDR1 SGHNT, CDR2 YENEEA. J was trimmed by 6 bases and V by 3 bases; bases with no gene match: 6. The CDR3 spans 15 residues. This CDR3 is CASSLSGGSPGELFF. CDR3 coding DNA: TGTGCCAGCAGCTTGAGCGGGGGTTCTCCCGGGGAGCTGTTTTTT.

The V and J genes are TRBV5-1 and TRBJ2-7, with 7 bases lining up with TRBD1. Trimming took 3 bases from V and 7 from J; bases not matched to a gene: 7. The CDR3 consists of 13 residues. Germline V lookup: CDR1 SGHRS, CDR2 YFSETQ. Here the CDR3 DNA reads TGCGCCAGCAGCTGGCTACAGGGGTATGAGCAGTACTTC. It encodes CASSWLQGYEQYF.

This clone was detected a few times. The chain is built from TRBV9 and TRBJ1-2; D may be TRBD1 (5 bases). V was pared by 2 bases and J by 3 bases, with 11 bases between. Looked up from germline, CDR1 is SGDLS and CDR2 is YYNGEE. The CDR3 totals 14 residues. The CDR3 sequence is CASSVGALDYGYTF. In DNA form, the CDR3 reads TGTGCCAGCAGCGTTGGGGCACTCGACTATGGCTACACCTTC.

The CDR3 DNA reads as TGCGCCAGCAGCACGAGTGCAGGGTTCACTGAAGCTTTCTTT. Encoded protein: CASSTSAGFTEAFF. The chain combines TRBV4-1 with TRBJ1-1; TRBD1 is a possible D gene (5 bases). The CDR3 runs 14 residues. Deletions cut 5 bases from V and 4 bases from J, with 14 bases between. Germline CDR1 and CDR2: MGHRA and YSYEKL.

This chain uses TRBV10-3 with TRBJ1-5; D remains unclear. This CDR3 has 17 amino acids. Germline CDR1 ENHRY, CDR2 SYGVKD. V shed 2 bases and J shed 3 bases, with 17 bases lying between them. The CDR3 region has the DNA TGTGCCATCAGTGAGATGCACCCGGGTCTAGACAATCAGCCCCAGCATTTT. Translation: CAISEMHPGLDNQPQHF.

V usage is TRBV11-3 and J usage is TRBJ1-5; 10 nucleotides agree with TRBD1. V was pared by 0 bases and J by 1 base, with 9 bases of the junction left unmatched. Germline values: CDR1 SGHNT, CDR2 YENEEA. The CDR3 runs to 19 residues. CDR3 sequence: CASSLDGGTGDKSNQPQHF. In nucleotides, the CDR3 is TGTGCCAGCAGCTTAGATGGGGGGACAGGGGACAAAAGCAATCAGCCCCAGCATTTT.

This chain joins TRBV5-4 and TRBJ2-2, with D possibly matching TRBD2 (5 bases). CDR3 length: 14 residues. Germline-derived CDR1 and CDR2 are SGHNT and YYREEE (reference sequence). Trimming removed 4 bases at V and 2 bases at J, with 9 bases between. The CDR3 spells CASSPRTNTGELFF. The DNA for the CDR3 is TGTGCCAGCAGCCCTCGGACTAACACCGGGGAGCTGTTTTTT.

V usage is TRBV30 and J usage is TRBJ1-2; D ambiguous. This CDR3 is built from 12 residues. The germline CDR1 and CDR2 sequences are GTSNPN and SVGIG (reference sequence). Deletions cut 0 bases from V and 7 bases from J, with 9 bases between. CDR3 DNA sequence: TGTGCCTGGAGTGTGAGTCCGGGTGGCTACACCTTC. It yields the protein CAWSVSPGGYTF.

The chain is built from TRBV30 and TRBJ1-6, with D possibly being TRBD1 (6 bases). Germline CDR1 reads GTSNPN; CDR2 reads SVGIG (reference sequence). CDR3 length: 14 residues. The V end lost 0 bases, the J end lost 3 bases, and 6 bases lay between the germline ends. For the CDR3, the DNA is TGTGCCTGGAGTGTACAGGGCTATAATTCACCCCTCCACTTT. It yields the protein CAWSVQGYNSPLHF. The complete variable domain, with remaining parts taken from reference TRBV30 and TRBJ1-6, reads SQTIHQWPATLVQPVGSPLSLECTVEGTSNPNLYWYRQAAGRGLQLLFYSVGIGQISSEVPQNLSASRPQDRQFILSSKKLLLSDSGFYLCAWSVQGYNSPLHFGNGTRLTVT.

The chain has TRBV25-1 and TRBJ1-4, with D perhaps matching TRBD1 (5 bases). Trimming pared 4 bases from V and 7 bases from J, leaving 13 bases between. The CDR3 has 14 amino acids. CDR1 MGHDK and CDR2 SYGVNS come from the germline V gene. The CDR3 bases are TGTGCCAGCAGTGTTGGGGGGTTCGGTGAAAAACTGTTTTTT. Its translation is CASSVGGFGEKLFF.

This chain links TRBV28 with TRBJ2-7; D ambiguous. The V and J ends lost 8 bases and 3 bases respectively, with 14 bases between them. The CDR3 runs to 13 residues. Germline lookup yields CDR1 MDHEN and CDR2 SYDVKM. CDR3 sequence reads: CASRIHRDYEQYF. The CDR3, as DNA: TGTGCCAGCCGGATACACAGAGACTACGAGCAGTACTTC.